Shown below are 16 T cell receptor beta chains from a single sample sequenced in a study of T cell responses to AZD1222 COVID-19 vaccine. Here immunoSEQ multiplex PCR was the method, and the copy in TCRdb shows in-frame clones only, minus some. The sample consists of around 140,000 clones, roughly 85% of them appearing once. Sequencing was performed on peripheral blood, taken 28 days after the second dose of the MenACWY control vaccine. These receptors were collected from an adult who received the MenACWY meningococcal vaccine as a control.

The V gene is TRBV11-3, the J gene TRBJ1-1; no firm D call. Trimming removed 0 bases from V and 10 bases from J, with 15 bases in between. Per germline, CDR1 SGHNT and CDR2 YENEEA. The CDR3 contains 14 residues. The CDR3 region is CASSLDAQIGRAFF. The CDR3 coding sequence is TGTGCCAGCAGCTTAGATGCCCAAATAGGGAGAGCTTTCTTT.

The chain links TRBV12-3 or TRBV12-4 to TRBJ2-5; D unclear. The ends were cut back, 3 bases at V and 2 bases at J, with 7 bases in the middle. The CDR3 has 13 residues. The CDR3 nucleotides read TGTGCCAGCAGTTTGTGGGAACAAGAGACCCAGTACTTC. Protein product: CASSLWEQETQYF.

The J gene is TRBJ1-3, the V gene TRBV5-1; possibly TRBD1 for D (6 bases). Per germline, CDR1 SGHRS and CDR2 YFSETQ. The V end was cut by 0 bases, the J end by 4 bases, with 8 bases between. The CDR3 covers 14 residues. The CDR3 region has the DNA TGCGCCAGCAGCTTGGCCACAGGGGGAAACACCATATATTTT. Amino acids: CASSLATGGNTIYF.

The chain links TRBV10-3 to TRBJ1-2, with D hard to call. This CDR3 has 17 residues. The germline V gene encodes CDR1 ENHRY and CDR2 SYGVKD. The V gene lost 6 bases and the J gene lost 2 bases, with 22 bases spanning the gap. The DNA of the CDR3 is TGTGCCATCAGCCCCCAACCGGGCCAAACCCCCAACTATGGCTACACCTTC. It yields the protein CAISPQPGQTPNYGYTF.

The chain uses TRBV28 and TRBJ1-5; D is unclear. The V gene lost 6 bases and the J gene lost 3 bases, with 12 bases spanning the gap. The CDR3 runs to 14 residues. The germline CDR1 and CDR2 sequences are MDHEN and SYDVKM. The CDR3 reads CASSLGRTNQPQHF. CDR3 in DNA: TGTGCCAGCAGCCTAGGACGGACCAATCAGCCCCAGCATTTT.

V and J are TRBV5-4 and TRBJ1-4, with 7 positions matching TRBD1. The V gene's germline CDR1 is SGHNT and CDR2 YYREEE (reference sequence). There are 17 residues in the CDR3. After removal of 3 bases from V and 0 bases from J, the junction contained 8 bases not matched to a gene. The CDR3 nucleotides are TGTGCCAGCAGCTCATTCGGGACAGCCGCAACTAATGAAAAACTGTTTTTT. Its protein product is CASSSFGTAATNEKLFF.

The rearrangement joins TRBV2 to TRBJ1-4, with D perhaps TRBD1 (5 bases). This CDR3 spans 14 amino acids. The V end lost 7 bases, the J end lost 7 bases, and 16 bases lay between the germline ends. The germline V gene encodes CDR1 SNHLY and CDR2 FYNNEI. The CDR3 region is CASTPETGGEKLFF. CDR3 DNA: TGTGCCAGCACCCCGGAGACGGGGGGTGAAAAACTGTTTTTT.

This clone showed up just a few times. The chain couples TRBV7-2 to TRBJ1-2; 7 positions agree with TRBD1. The trim removed 5 bases at V and 3 bases at J, leaving 6 bases unmatched. Per the germline V gene, CDR1 is SGHTA and CDR2 is FQGNSA. This CDR3 has 14 residues. CDR3 nucleotides: TGTGCCAGCAGCCCGACAGGGATGGACTATGGCTACACCTTC. It encodes CASSPTGMDYGYTF. The complete variable domain, with remaining parts taken from reference TRBV7-2 and TRBJ1-2, reads GAGVSQSPSNKVTEKGKDVELRCDPISGHTALYWYRQSLGQGLEFLIYFQGNSAPDKSGLPSDRFSAERTGGSVSTLTIQRTQQEDSAVYLCASSPTGMDYGYTFGSGTRLTVV.

The chain couples TRBV11-2 to TRBJ1-2; D might be TRBD1 (6 bases). This CDR3 spans 13 amino acids. Trimming took 3 bases from V and 4 from J, leaving 9 bases between them. Germline V gene sequence: CDR1 SGHAT, CDR2 FQNNGV. CDR3 residues: CASSLGALYGYTF. The CDR3 bases are TGTGCCAGCAGCTTGGGGGCGCTCTATGGCTACACCTTC.

The V and J genes are TRBV5-4 and TRBJ2-5, with 11 nucleotides matching TRBD2. Trimming removed 4 bases from V and 6 bases from J; junction bases left unmatched: 11. This CDR3 has 16 amino acids. CDR1 and CDR2 from the germline V gene are SGHNT and YYREEE (reference sequence). For the CDR3, the DNA is TGTGCCAGCAGCCCCATCTCAACTAGCGGGGGAAAGACCCAGTACTTC. This gives the protein CASSPISTSGGKTQYF.

CDR3 DNA: TGTGCCAGCAGCCAAGGGGTACATGGCTACACCTTC. It yields the protein CASSQGVHGYTF. The V and J genes are TRBV3-1 (or the pseudogene TRBV3-2) and TRBJ1-2; D gene ambiguous. The CDR3 contains 12 residues. With 1 base removed from V and 6 bases from J, the gap between germline ends came to 6 bases. The V gene's germline CDR1 is LGHDT and CDR2 YNNKEL (reference sequence).

The chain joins TRBV20-1 to TRBJ1-1; no clear D gene. The germline CDR1 and CDR2 sequences are DFQATT and SNEGSKA (reference sequence). The CDR3 is 15 residues long. Trimming cost V 3 bases and J 3 bases, with 17 bases left between them. CDR3 sequence: CSASRPSHGDTEAFF. Written as DNA, the CDR3 is TGCAGTGCTAGTAGACCTTCACACGGGGACACTGAAGCTTTCTTT.

In DNA, the CDR3 is TGTGCCAGCAGTCCTGAGGTGGGGCGGACTGAAGCTTTCTTT. Amino acids: CASSPEVGRTEAFF. The chain joins TRBV7-2 to TRBJ1-1; TRBD1 is a possible D gene (5 bases). With 6 bases removed from V and 5 bases from J, the gap between germline ends came to 16 bases. This CDR3 has 14 amino acids. The germline V gene has CDR1 SGHTA and CDR2 FQGNSA.

The J gene is TRBJ2-5, the V gene TRBV25-1, with D maybe TRBD2 (7 bases). The CDR3 is 14 amino acids. The germline CDR1 and CDR2 sequences are MGHDK and SYGVNS. V gave up 3 bases and J gave up 4 bases, with 12 bases separating them. CDR3 sequence reads: CASSDRGAGETQYF. The CDR3 nucleotides read TGTGCCAGCAGTGACCGGGGGGCGGGAGAGACCCAGTACTTC.

The J gene is TRBJ1-1, the V gene TRBV9; D is unresolved. Germline loops: CDR1 SGDLS, CDR2 YYNGEE. V was pared by 2 bases and J by 2 bases, with 13 bases between. CDR3 length equals 15 residues. CDR3: CASSVAPTSNTEAFF. The CDR3 bases are TGTGCCAGCAGCGTCGCCCCAACTTCTAACACTGAAGCTTTCTTT.

The chain employs TRBV2 and TRBJ2-3, with D unclear. V was trimmed by 6 bases and J by 1 base, leaving 11 bases between them. The germline V gene has CDR1 SNHLY and CDR2 FYNNEI. The CDR3 extends over 14 amino acids. CDR3 DNA: TGTGCCAGCAGCGACAACCGGGGCACAGATACGCAGTATTTT. This translates into CASSDNRGTDTQYF.